This T cell receptor beta chain was retrieved from a study of T cell responses to AZD1222 COVID-19 vaccine. Repertoires were generated with immunoSEQ multiplex PCR, while TCRdb's copy carries only in-frame clones and drops some. The table has about 140,000 clones, roughly 90% seen once; the top ten hold roughly 3.1%. The V end lost 10 bases, the J end lost 5 bases, and 17 bases lay between the germline ends. The CDR3 is 14 residues long. Per the germline V gene, CDR1 is MNHEY and CDR2 is SVGAGI. The rearrangement links TRBV6-5 to TRBJ1-4, with D possibly TRBD1 on 5 matching bases. The sequence derives from an adult in good health. This material consisted of peripheral blood, taken on day 0 of AZD1222 vaccination. CDR3 DNA sequence: TGTGCCACCCGCCAGCGGGGCGGGAATGAAAAACTGTTTTTT. Its protein product is CATRQRGGNEKLFF.